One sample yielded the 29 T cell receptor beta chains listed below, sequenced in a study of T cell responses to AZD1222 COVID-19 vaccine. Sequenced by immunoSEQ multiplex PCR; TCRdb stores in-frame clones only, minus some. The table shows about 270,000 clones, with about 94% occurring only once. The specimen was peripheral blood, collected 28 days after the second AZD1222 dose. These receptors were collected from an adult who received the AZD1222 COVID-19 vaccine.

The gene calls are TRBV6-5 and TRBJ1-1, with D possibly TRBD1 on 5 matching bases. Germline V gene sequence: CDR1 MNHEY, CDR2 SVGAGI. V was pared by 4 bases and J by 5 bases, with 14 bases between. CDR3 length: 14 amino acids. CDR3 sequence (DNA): TGTGCCAGCAGTTTGGGACCAGTTGGGACTGAAGCTTTCTTT. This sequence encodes CASSLGPVGTEAFF.

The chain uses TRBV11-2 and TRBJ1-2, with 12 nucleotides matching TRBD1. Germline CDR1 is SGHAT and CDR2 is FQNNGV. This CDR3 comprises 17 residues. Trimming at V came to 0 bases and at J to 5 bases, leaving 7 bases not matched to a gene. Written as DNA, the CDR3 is TGTGCCAGCAGCTTAGATCCGGGACAGGGGGCATGGTATGGCTACACCTTC. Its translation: CASSLDPGQGAWYGYTF.

Written as DNA, the CDR3 is TGTGCCAGCAGCCCTGGGGGACAGGGCACAGATACGCAGTATTTT. Amino acids: CASSPGGQGTDTQYF. The chain combines TRBV5-4 with TRBJ2-3; 8 bases map to TRBD1. V trimming: 4 bases; J trimming: 1 base; junction bases outside the gene matches: 5. This CDR3 has 15 residues. Germline V gene lookup returns CDR1 SGHNT and CDR2 YYREEE (reference sequence).

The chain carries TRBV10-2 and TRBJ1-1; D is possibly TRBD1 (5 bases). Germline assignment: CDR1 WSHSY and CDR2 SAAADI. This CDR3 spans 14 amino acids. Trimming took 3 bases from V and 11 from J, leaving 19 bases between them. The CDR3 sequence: CASSETDRGYGAFF. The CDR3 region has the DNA TGCGCCAGCAGTGAAACGGACCGGGGGTACGGGGCTTTCTTT.

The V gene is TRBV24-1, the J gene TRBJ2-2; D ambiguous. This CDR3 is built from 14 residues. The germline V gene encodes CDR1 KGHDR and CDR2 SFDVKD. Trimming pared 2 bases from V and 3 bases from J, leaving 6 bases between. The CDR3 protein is CATSDSGYTGELFF. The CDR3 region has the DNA TGTGCCACCAGTGATTCGGGCTACACCGGGGAGCTGTTTTTT.

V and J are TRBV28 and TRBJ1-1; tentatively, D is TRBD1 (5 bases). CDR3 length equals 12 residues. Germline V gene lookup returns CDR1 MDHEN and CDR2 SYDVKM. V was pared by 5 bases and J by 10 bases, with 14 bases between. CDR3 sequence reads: CASSAEGRGAFF. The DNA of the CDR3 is TGTGCCAGCAGTGCGGAGGGGCGCGGAGCTTTCTTT.

The CDR3 DNA sequence: TGTGCCAGAGCTTATCAGCCCCAGCATTTT. The encoded protein is CARAYQPQHF. The V gene is TRBV25-1, the J gene TRBJ1-5; D is unclear. The CDR3 runs 10 residues. Deletions cut 9 bases from V and 5 bases from J, with 5 bases between. The V gene's germline CDR1 is MGHDK and CDR2 SYGVNS.

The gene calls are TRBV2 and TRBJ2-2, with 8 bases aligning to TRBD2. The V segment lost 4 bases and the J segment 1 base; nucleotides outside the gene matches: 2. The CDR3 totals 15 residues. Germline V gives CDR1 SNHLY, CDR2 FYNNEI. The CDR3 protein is CASSGSGGNTGELFF. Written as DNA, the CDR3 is TGTGCCAGCAGTGGCAGCGGGGGGAACACCGGGGAGCTGTTTTTT.

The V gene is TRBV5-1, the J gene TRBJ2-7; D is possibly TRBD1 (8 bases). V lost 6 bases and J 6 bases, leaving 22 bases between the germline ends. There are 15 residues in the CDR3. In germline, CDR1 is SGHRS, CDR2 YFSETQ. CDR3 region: CASNFGRTGPVEQYF. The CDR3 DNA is TGCGCCAGCAATTTCGGGAGGACAGGGCCCGTCGAGCAGTACTTC.

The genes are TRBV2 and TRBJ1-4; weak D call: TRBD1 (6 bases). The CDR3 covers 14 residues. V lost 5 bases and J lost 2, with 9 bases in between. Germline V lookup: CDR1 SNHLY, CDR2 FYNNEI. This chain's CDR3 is CASSIQGTNEKLFF. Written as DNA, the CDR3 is TGTGCCAGCAGTATACAGGGTACTAATGAAAAACTGTTTTTT.

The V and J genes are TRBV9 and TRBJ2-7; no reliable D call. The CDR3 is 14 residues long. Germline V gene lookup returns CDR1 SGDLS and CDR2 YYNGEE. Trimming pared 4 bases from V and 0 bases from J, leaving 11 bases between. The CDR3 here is CASSPVGNSYEQYF. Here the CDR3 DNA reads TGTGCCAGCAGCCCCGTGGGCAACTCCTACGAGCAGTACTTC.

The CDR3 protein is CASSLGTGSLNSPLHF. The DNA for the CDR3 is TGTGCCAGCAGCTTAGGCACCGGGTCCTTAAATTCACCCCTCCACTTT. The gene calls are TRBV7-2 and TRBJ1-6, with no clear D. In germline, CDR1 is SGHTA, CDR2 FQGNSA. V dropped 1 base and J dropped 7 bases, with 14 bases sitting between them. The CDR3 loop spans 16 amino acids.

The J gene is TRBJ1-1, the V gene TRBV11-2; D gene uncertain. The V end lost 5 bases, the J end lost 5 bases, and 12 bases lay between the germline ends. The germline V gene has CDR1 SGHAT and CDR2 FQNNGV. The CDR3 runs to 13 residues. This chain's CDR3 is CASSPRVKTEAFF. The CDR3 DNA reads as TGTGCCAGCAGCCCAAGGGTAAAAACTGAAGCTTTCTTT.

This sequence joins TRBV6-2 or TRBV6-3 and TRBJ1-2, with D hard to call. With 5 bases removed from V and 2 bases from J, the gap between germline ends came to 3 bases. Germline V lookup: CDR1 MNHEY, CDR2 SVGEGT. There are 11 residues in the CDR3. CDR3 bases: TGTGCCAGCAGTGACAACTATGGCTACACCTTC. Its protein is CASSDNYGYTF.

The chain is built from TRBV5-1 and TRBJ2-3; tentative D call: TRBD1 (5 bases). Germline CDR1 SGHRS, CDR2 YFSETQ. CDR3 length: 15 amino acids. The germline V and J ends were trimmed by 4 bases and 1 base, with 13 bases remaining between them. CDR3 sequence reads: CASSQQGIGTDTQYF. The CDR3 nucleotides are TGCGCCAGCAGCCAGCAGGGAATCGGCACAGATACGCAGTATTTT.

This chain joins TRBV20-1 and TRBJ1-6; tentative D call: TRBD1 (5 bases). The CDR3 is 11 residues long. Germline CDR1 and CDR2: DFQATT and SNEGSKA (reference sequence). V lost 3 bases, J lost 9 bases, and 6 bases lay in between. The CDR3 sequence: CSASQGSPLHF. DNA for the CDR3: TGCAGTGCTAGTCAGGGTTCACCCCTCCACTTT.

Here the CDR3 reads CASSQVVRGGYGYTF. DNA for the CDR3: TGTGCCAGCAGCCAAGTGGTCAGGGGCGGCTATGGCTACACCTTC. The rearrangement uses TRBV14 and TRBJ1-2; tentatively, D is TRBD1 (6 bases). Trimming removed 1 base at V and 4 bases at J, with 13 bases between. CDR3 size: 15 residues. CDR1 SGHDN and CDR2 FVKESK come from the germline V gene.

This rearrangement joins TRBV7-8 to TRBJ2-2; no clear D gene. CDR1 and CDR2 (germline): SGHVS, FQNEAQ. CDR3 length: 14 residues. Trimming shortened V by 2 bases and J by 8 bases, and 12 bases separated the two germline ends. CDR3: CASSLSRIVGELFF. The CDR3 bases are TGTGCCAGCAGCTTAAGTAGGATAGTGGGGGAGCTGTTTTTT.

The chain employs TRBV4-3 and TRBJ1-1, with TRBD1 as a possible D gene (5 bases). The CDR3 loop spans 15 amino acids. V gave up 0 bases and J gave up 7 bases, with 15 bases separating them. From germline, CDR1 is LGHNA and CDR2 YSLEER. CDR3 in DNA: TGCGCCAGCAGCCAAGATTCAAGGGGAAGGTTTGAAGCTTTCTTT. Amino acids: CASSQDSRGRFEAFF.

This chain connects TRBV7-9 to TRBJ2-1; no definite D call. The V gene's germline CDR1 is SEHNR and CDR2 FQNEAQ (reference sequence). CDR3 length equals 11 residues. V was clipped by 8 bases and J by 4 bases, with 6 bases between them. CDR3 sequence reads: CASGTYNEQFF. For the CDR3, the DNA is TGTGCCAGCGGCACTTACAATGAGCAGTTCTTC.

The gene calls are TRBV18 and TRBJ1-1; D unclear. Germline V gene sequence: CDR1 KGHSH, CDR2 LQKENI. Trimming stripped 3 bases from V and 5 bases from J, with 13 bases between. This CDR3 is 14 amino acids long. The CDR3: CASSPTRIWTEAFF. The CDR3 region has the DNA TGTGCCAGCTCACCCACCAGGATTTGGACTGAAGCTTTCTTT.

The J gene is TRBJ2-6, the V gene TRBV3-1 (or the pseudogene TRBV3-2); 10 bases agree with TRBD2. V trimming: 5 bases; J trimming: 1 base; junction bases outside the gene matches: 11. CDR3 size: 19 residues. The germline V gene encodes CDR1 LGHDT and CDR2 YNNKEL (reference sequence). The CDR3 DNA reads TGTGCCAGCAGCGCCCGAGCGGGAGGGGCCCAATCTGGGGCCAACGTCCTGACTTTC. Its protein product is CASSARAGGAQSGANVLTF.

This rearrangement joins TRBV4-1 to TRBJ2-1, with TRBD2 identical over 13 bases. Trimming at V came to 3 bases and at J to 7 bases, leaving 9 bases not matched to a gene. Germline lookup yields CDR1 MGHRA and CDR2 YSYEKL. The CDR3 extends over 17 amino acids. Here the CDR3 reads CASSQPGLAGATNEQFF. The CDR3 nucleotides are TGCGCCAGCAGCCAGCCAGGACTAGCGGGGGCTACAAATGAGCAGTTCTTC.

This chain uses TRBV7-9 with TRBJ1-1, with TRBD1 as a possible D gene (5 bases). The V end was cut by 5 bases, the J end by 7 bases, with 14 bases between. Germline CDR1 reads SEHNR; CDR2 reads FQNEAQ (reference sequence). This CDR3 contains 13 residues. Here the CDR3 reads CASSHRTGDEAFF. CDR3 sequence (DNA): TGTGCCAGCAGCCATCGGACGGGGGATGAAGCTTTCTTT.

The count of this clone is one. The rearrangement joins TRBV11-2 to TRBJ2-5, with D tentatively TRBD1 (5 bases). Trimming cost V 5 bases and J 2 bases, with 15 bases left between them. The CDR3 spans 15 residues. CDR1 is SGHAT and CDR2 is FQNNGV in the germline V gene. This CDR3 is CASSRNLPGQETQYF. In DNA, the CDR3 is TGTGCCAGCAGCCGCAACCTCCCAGGGCAAGAGACCCAGTACTTC.

This CDR3 reads CASSVGEKHQPQHF. Here the CDR3 DNA reads TGTGCCAGCAGCGTAGGGGAAAAACATCAGCCCCAGCATTTT. The V and J genes are TRBV9 and TRBJ1-5; no definite D call. This CDR3 has 14 residues. V dropped 0 bases and J dropped 5 bases, with 9 bases sitting between them. Germline loops: CDR1 SGDLS, CDR2 YYNGEE.

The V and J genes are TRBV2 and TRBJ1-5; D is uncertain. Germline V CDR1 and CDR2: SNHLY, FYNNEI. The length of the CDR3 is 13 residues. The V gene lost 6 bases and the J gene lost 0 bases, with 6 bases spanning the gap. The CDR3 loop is CASSVFSNQPQHF. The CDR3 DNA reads TGTGCCAGCAGCGTATTTAGCAATCAGCCCCAGCATTTT.

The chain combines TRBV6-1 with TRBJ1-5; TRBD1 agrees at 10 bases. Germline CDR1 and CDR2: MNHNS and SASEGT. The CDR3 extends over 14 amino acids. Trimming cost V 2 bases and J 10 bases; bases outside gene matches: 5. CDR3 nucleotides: TGTGCCAGCAGTGAAAGGGGACAGGGGAATCCCCAGCATTTT. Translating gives CASSERGQGNPQHF.

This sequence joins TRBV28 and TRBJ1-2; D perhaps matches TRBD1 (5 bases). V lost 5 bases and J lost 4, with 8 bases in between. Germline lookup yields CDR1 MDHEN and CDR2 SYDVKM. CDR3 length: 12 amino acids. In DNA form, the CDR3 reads TGTGCCAGCAGTCCCGGGACCTATGGCTACACCTTC. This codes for CASSPGTYGYTF.